This TCR beta chain was sequenced during a study of blood T cell repertoires in COVID-19. Whole-study context: PBMCs, B-cell-depleted T cells, or T cells were the source of the cDNA or gDNA that made up the material.

In the study's own analysis: Cell counts per sample came from amplifying reference gene primers. Using immunoSEQ multiplex PCR, the repertoire was profiled, and TCRdb retains in-frame clones only, with some absent. V, J and clone size reflect that table, while D and trimming were determined from the DNA. The profile shows approximately 98,000 clones, roughly 82% of them singletons. The sample comprised peripheral blood. The TCR sequence derives from a man older than 75 with acute or convalescent COVID-19.

The CDR3 region has the DNA TGTGCCAGCAGCCTATCCGCGAACTATGGCTACACCTTC. Residues: CASSLSANYGYTF. This sequence joins TRBV3-1 (or the pseudogene TRBV3-2) and TRBJ1-2; D is uncertain. This CDR3 contains 13 residues. Trimming cost V 4 bases and J 2 bases, with 8 bases left between them. Per the germline V gene, CDR1 is LGHDT and CDR2 is YNNKEL (reference sequence).